This T cell receptor beta chain was captured in a study of cytomegalovirus exposure and HLA in healthy donors. Germline-derived CDR1 and CDR2 are ENHRY and SYGVKD. The length of the CDR3 is 15 residues. The V end lost 0 bases, the J end lost 5 bases, and 13 bases lay between the germline ends. Comment on this clone: Its target is not known.

Study results and caveats: Reportedly, cytomegalovirus status was diagnosed with high sensitivity and specificity.

TCRdb's table, derived via immunoSEQ multiplex PCR, lists solely in-frame clones and lacks some. The sample shows around 130,000 clones, roughly 89% of them seen only once. The sequenced sample was PBMCs. This receptor was obtained from a man aged 25-40 years in good health and CMV-seronegative. The chain recombines TRBV10-3 with TRBJ1-1; possibly TRBD1 for D (6 bases). The CDR3 here is CAISESGGQGTEAFF. The DNA for the CDR3 is TGTGCCATCAGTGAGTCGGGCGGGCAGGGGACTGAAGCTTTCTTT.